This TCR beta chain comes out of a study of T cell responses to AZD1222 COVID-19 vaccine. There are a few counts of this clone. Its cognate antigen is unknown. TCRdb's table, derived via immunoSEQ multiplex PCR, lists solely in-frame clones and lacks some. The data hold more than 95,000 clones, with 75% to 90% observed a single time. Germline assignment: CDR1 SGHDT and CDR2 YYEEEE. Between the trimmed V and J ends, which lost 3 bases and 7 bases, there was a span of 8 bases. This CDR3 spans 11 amino acids. Points from the study as a whole: White British ancestry dominated among donors, who included more females, and clonal diversity was possibly underestimated. Only 6 or 7 individuals given AZD1222 were seropositive at baseline.

The V and J genes are TRBV5-6 and TRBJ2-7; D uncertain. Specimen: peripheral blood, collected 28 days after the second AZD1222 dose. The sequence was obtained from an adult who received the AZD1222 COVID-19 vaccine. Here the CDR3 DNA reads TGTGCCAGCAGCTCCGTGTCGGAGCAGTACTTC. This encodes CASSSVSEQYF.